These T cell receptor beta chains were read from a single sample in a study of Ad26.COV2.S vaccination and SARS-CoV-2 variants. The table came from immunoSEQ multiplex PCR; TCRdb's copy has only in-frame clones and leaves some out. In the table there are about half a million clones, about nine tenths of which are singletons. The source was peripheral blood, collected in a trial of Ad26.COV2.S vaccine versus placebo. The origin of the receptors is a person aged 18 to 59 who received the Ad26.COV2.S COVID-19 vaccine or a placebo. The CDR3 runs from the conserved cysteine through the conserved F or W. The D gene is left open where the match is weak. Clone sizes are given selectively: once, few, many, or a class where the clone is expanded.

J gene	D gene	V gene	clone size	CDR3 DNA	CDR3 protein
TRBJ1-3	NA	TRBV6-5	NA	TGTGCCAGCAGTTACTCCGACGACTCTGGAAACACCATATATTTT	CASSYSDDSGNTIYF
TRBJ2-7	NA	TRBV2	NA	TGTGCCAGCAGCGTAGGGGACCTCTACGAGCAGTACTTC	CASSVGDLYEQYF
TRBJ2-7	NA	TRBV7-2	few	TGTGCCAGCAGCCCACCCGCCGGCGGGCCCTACGAGCAGTACTTC	CASSPPAGGPYEQYF
TRBJ1-4	NA	TRBV3-1/TRBV3-2	NA	TGTGCCAGCAGCCAGGGGGCGAGAGAAAAACTGTTTTTT	CASSQGAREKLFF
TRBJ2-1	NA	TRBV7-8	NA	TGTGCCAGCAGCTTAACTGTCAGCAATGAGCAGTTCTTC	CASSLTVSNEQFF
TRBJ1-1	NA	TRBV5-1	NA	TGCGCCAGCAGCTTATACCAGGGCTCTGAAGCTTTCTTT	CASSLYQGSEAFF
TRBJ2-3	NA	TRBV14	NA	TGTGCCAGCAGCCAAGATCGGAGCACAGATACGCAGTATTTT	CASSQDRSTDTQYF
TRBJ1-1	NA	TRBV11-2	NA	TGTGCCAGCAGACACACTTACACTGAAGCTTTCTTT	CASRHTYTEAFF
TRBJ2-7	TRBD2	TRBV14	few	TGTGCCAGCAGCCGGTCTAGCGGGTCCTACGAGCAGTACTTC	CASSRSSGSYEQYF
TRBJ1-5	NA	TRBV3-1/TRBV3-2	NA	TGTGCCAGCAGCCAGGAACAGCCCCAGCATTTT	CASSQEQPQHF
TRBJ1-6	TRBD1	TRBV3-1/TRBV3-2	NA	TGTGCCAGCAGCCGTACCCAGACCGGGACAGGGGGTTCACCCCTCCACTTT	CASSRTQTGTGGSPLHF